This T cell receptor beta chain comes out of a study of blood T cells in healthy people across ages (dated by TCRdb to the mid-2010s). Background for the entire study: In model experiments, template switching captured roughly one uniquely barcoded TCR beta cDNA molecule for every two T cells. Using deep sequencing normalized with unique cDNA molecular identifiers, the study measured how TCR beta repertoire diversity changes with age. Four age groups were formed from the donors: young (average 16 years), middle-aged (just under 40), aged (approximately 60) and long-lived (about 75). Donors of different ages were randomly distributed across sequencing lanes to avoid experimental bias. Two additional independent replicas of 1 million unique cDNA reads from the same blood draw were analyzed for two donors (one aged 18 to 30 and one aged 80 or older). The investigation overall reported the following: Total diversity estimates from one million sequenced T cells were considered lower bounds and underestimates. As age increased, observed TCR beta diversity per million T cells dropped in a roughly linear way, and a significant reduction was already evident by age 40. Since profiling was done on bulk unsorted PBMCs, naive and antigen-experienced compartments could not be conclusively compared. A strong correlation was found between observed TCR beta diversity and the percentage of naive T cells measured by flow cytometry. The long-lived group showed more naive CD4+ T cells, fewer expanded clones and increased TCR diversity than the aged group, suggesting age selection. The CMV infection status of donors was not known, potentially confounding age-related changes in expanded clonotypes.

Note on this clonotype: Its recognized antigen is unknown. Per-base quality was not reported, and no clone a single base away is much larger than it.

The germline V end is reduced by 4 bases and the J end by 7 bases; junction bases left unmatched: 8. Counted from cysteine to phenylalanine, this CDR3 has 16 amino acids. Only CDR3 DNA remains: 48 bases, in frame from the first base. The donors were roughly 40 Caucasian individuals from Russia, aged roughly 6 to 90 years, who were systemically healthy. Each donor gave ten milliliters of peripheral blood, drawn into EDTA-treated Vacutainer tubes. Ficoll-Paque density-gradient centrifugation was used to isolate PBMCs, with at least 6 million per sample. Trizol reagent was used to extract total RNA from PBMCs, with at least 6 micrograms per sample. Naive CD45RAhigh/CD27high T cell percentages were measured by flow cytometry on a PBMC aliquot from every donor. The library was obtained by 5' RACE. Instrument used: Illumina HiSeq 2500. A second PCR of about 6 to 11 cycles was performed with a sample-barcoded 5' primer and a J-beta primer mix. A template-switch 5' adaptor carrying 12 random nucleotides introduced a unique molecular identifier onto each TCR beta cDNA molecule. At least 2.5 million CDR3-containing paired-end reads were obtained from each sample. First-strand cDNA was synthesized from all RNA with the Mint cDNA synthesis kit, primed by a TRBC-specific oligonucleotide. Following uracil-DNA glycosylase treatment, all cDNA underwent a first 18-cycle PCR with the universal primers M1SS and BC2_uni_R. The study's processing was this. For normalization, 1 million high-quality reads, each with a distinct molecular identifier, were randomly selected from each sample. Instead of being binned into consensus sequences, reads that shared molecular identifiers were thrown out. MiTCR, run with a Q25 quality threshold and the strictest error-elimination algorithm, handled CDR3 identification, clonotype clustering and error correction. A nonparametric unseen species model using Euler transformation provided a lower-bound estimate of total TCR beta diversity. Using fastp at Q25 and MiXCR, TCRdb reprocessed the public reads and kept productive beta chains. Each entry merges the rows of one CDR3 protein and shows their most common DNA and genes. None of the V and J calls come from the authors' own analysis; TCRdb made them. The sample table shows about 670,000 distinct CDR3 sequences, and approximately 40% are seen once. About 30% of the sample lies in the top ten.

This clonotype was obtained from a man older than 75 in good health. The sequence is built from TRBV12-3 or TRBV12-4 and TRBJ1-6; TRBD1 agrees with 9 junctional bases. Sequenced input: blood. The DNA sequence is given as TGTGCCAGCAGTTCCTCCGGGACAGGGTGGAATTCACCCCTCCACTTT. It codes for CASSSSGTGWNSPLHF.